These 12 T cell receptor beta chains were sequenced from one sample in a study of technical replicates of blood from a handful of donors. Generated by immunoSEQ multiplex PCR, the TCRdb table keeps only in-frame clones and is missing some. This sample has around 80,000 clones; less than 99% occur once, and the top ten carry less than 0.25%. Specimen: T cells isolated from PBMCs. These receptors originate from a human donor in good health.

The genes are TRBV6-5 and TRBJ2-5; D perhaps matches TRBD2 (6 bases). Between the trimmed V and J ends, which lost 4 bases and 2 bases, there was a span of 8 bases. Germline V gene data show CDR1 as MNHEY and CDR2 as SVGAGI. This CDR3 comprises 13 residues. This CDR3 reads CASSWLAQETQYF. CDR3 in DNA: TGTGCCAGCAGTTGGCTAGCGCAAGAGACCCAGTACTTC.

CDR3 sequence reads: CASSVSQETDTQYF. The CDR3 nucleotides are TGCGCCAGCAGTGTTTCCCAGGAAACAGATACGCAGTATTTT. V is TRBV10-1 and J is TRBJ2-3; D uncertain. V gave up 4 bases and J gave up 3 bases, with 11 bases separating them. Germline V gives CDR1 WNHNN, CDR2 SYGVQD (reference sequence). CDR3 length: 14 residues.

The chain joins TRBV10-3 to TRBJ2-3; 9 bases are shared with TRBD2. CDR1 is ENHRY, CDR2 SYGVKD, per germline. The trim removed 3 bases at V and 0 bases at J, leaving 4 bases unmatched. There are 16 residues in the CDR3. DNA for the CDR3: TGTGCCATCAGTGATCAGACTAGCGGCAGCACAGATACGCAGTATTTT. This encodes CAISDQTSGSTDTQYF.

Only one count was recorded for this clone. The chain carries TRBV5-4 and TRBJ2-1; 8 positions agree with TRBD2. V lost 6 bases, J lost 8 bases, and 7 bases stayed unmatched. The CDR3 has 13 amino acids. Germline-derived CDR1 and CDR2 are SGHNT and YYREEE (reference sequence). CDR3 amino acids: CASTILAGDEQFF. For the CDR3, the DNA is TGTGCCAGCACAATTCTAGCGGGCGATGAGCAGTTCTTC.

The V gene is TRBV10-3, the J gene TRBJ2-7, with D perhaps matching TRBD1 (8 bases). V dropped 4 bases and J dropped 7 bases, with 14 bases sitting between them. Germline CDR1 and CDR2: ENHRY and SYGVKD. The CDR3 is made up of 13 amino acids. In nucleotides, the CDR3 is TGTGCCATCAGTGTAGACAGGGGAGGGGAGCAGTACTTC. Its translation is CAISVDRGGEQYF.

The V call is TRBV7-9, the J call TRBJ1-1, with unresolved D. CDR1 is SEHNR, CDR2 FQNEAQ, per germline (reference sequence). The V end lost 4 bases, the J end lost 0 bases, and 9 bases lay between the germline ends. The CDR3 has 14 amino acids. Here the CDR3 DNA reads TGTGCCAGCAGCTCGGTTGAGATGAACACTGAAGCTTTCTTT. Its protein is CASSSVEMNTEAFF.

This chain links TRBV10-3 with TRBJ2-7, with D possibly matching TRBD1 (5 bases). Trimming removed 5 bases from V and 6 bases from J, with 14 bases in between. The CDR3 is 13 amino acids. Germline V CDR1 and CDR2: ENHRY, SYGVKD. In DNA, the CDR3 is TGTGCCATCAGTCTGGACAACCAGCGCGAGCAGTACTTC. Amino acid sequence: CAISLDNQREQYF.

V gene TRBV18 combines with J gene TRBJ1-1; D is possibly TRBD1 (5 bases). V lost 3 bases to trimming and J lost 1 base, with 12 bases between them. The CDR3 length is 15 residues. The germline V gene has CDR1 KGHSH and CDR2 LQKENI. CDR3 in amino acids: CASSPSRAGNTEAFF. CDR3 nucleotides: TGTGCCAGCTCACCCAGCAGGGCAGGGAACACTGAAGCTTTCTTT.

This chain uses TRBV20-1 with TRBJ2-1; D possibly corresponds to TRBD1 (6 bases). Germline V CDR1 and CDR2: DFQATT, SNEGSKA (reference sequence). CDR3 length equals 11 residues. The germline V and J ends were trimmed by 7 bases and 7 bases, with 11 bases remaining between them. CDR3 region: CSVSDRNEQFF. For the CDR3, the DNA is TGCAGTGTCTCGGACAGAAATGAGCAGTTCTTC.

This clone appeared once. The rearrangement uses TRBV9 and TRBJ1-2; D may be TRBD1 (5 bases). There are 12 residues in the CDR3. The germline V and J ends were trimmed by 0 bases and 7 bases, with 7 bases remaining between them. The germline gives CDR1 SGDLS, CDR2 YYNGEE. The CDR3 DNA follows: TGTGCCAGCAGCGTAGCGCAGGGTGGCTACACCTTC. Its translation: CASSVAQGGYTF.

This clone was picked up one time. The gene calls are TRBV5-1 and TRBJ1-1, with D unclear. Trimming removed 4 bases at V and 8 bases at J, with 12 bases between. The CDR3 spans 12 residues. The germline CDR1 and CDR2 sequences are SGHRS and YFSETQ. The DNA for the CDR3 is TGCGCCAGCAGCCCAGGAAAACCCGAAGCTTTCTTT. Translated: CASSPGKPEAFF. The whole variable domain, filled in from reference TRBV5-1 and TRBJ1-1, reads KAGVTQTPRYLIKTRGQQVTLSCSPISGHRSVSWYQQTPGQGLQFLFEYFSETQRNKGNFPGRFSGRQFSNSRSEMNVSTLELGDSALYLCASSPGKPEAFFGQGTRLTVV.

The V and J genes are TRBV9 and TRBJ2-7; D may be TRBD2 (6 bases). CDR1 and CDR2 from the germline V gene are SGDLS and YYNGEE. V dropped 0 bases and J dropped 6 bases, with 19 bases sitting between them. The CDR3 consists of 16 residues. The CDR3 coding sequence is TGTGCCAGCAGCGTAGTAGCAGGAGGGTTAACGGGCGAGCAGTACTTC. Encoded protein: CASSVVAGGLTGEQYF.